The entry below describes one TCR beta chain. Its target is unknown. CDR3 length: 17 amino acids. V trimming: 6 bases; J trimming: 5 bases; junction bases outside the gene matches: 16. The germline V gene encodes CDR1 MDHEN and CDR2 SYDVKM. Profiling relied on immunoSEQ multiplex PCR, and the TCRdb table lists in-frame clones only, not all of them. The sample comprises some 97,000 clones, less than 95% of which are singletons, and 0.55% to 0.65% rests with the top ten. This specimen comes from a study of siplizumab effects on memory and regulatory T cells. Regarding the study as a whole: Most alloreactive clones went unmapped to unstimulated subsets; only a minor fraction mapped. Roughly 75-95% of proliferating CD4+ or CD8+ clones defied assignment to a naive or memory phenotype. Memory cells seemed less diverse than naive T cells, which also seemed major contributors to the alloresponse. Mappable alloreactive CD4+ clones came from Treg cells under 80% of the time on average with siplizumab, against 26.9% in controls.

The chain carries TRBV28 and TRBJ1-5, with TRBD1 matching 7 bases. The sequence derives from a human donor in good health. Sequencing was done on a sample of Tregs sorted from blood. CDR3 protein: CASSEVPTGTAYQPQHF. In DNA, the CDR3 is TGTGCCAGCAGCGAAGTCCCAACCGGGACAGCTTATCAGCCCCAGCATTTT.